These 20 T cell receptor beta chains share one sample of origin, sequenced in a study of beta chain features in type 1 diabetes. The entirety of the isolated RNA underwent reverse transcription, so expressed TCRB transcripts were sequenced. Sequenced by immunoSEQ multiplex PCR; TCRdb stores in-frame clones only, minus some. The sample holds about 320,000 clones, 12% to 15% seen once. Sequences were obtained from central memory CD4+ T cells from blood. The receptors here all came from a man under 40 in good health.

This clone has a count of ten or more. The chain is built from TRBV10-3 and TRBJ2-1; possible D gene TRBD2, 6 bases. V lost 6 bases to trimming and J lost 6 bases, with 24 bases between them. Germline assignment: CDR1 ENHRY and CDR2 SYGVKD. The CDR3 loop spans 17 amino acids. The CDR3 nucleotides are TGTGCCATCAGCCCGCTCAGTGGCGGGGAGTTAGTCAATGAGCAGTTCTTC. It translates to CAISPLSGGELVNEQFF.

The J gene is TRBJ1-1, the V gene TRBV29-1, with 9 bases identical to TRBD1. Germline lookup yields CDR1 SQVTM and CDR2 ANQGSEA. V lost 7 bases to trimming and J lost 1 base; unmatched junction nucleotides: 7. The CDR3 extends over 14 amino acids. The CDR3 DNA reads as TGCAGCGCCTTACAGGGGGCTCGGAACACTGAAGCTTTCTTT. Its protein product is CSALQGARNTEAFF.

This clone turned up a few times. The V gene is TRBV11-2, the J gene TRBJ2-1; D may match TRBD1 or TRBD2 (5 bases each). CDR3 length: 15 residues. Trimming left V 4 bases short and J 6 bases short, with 16 bases between. The germline CDR1 and CDR2 sequences are SGHAT and FQNNGV. The CDR3 is CASSSSRDVINEQFF. CDR3 sequence (DNA): TGTGCCAGCAGCTCAAGCCGGGACGTTATCAATGAGCAGTTCTTC. The full variable domain, completed using reference TRBV11-2 and TRBJ2-1, is EAGVAQSPRYKIIEKRQSVAFWCNPISGHATLYWYQQILGQGPKLLIQFQNNGVVDDSQLPKDRFSAERLKGVDSTLKIQPAKLEDSAVYLCASSSSRDVINEQFFGPGTRLTVL.

This clone was counted many times. CDR3 DNA sequence: TGTGCCAGCAGCGTAGAAGCCCTCGGGGGAAGGGAGCAGTTCTTC. Protein: CASSVEALGGREQFF. V and J are TRBV9 and TRBJ2-1; TRBD2 might be the D (6 bases). Germline CDR1 reads SGDLS; CDR2 reads YYNGEE. Trimming cost V 0 bases and J 10 bases, with 17 bases left between them. This CDR3 spans 15 amino acids.

The rearrangement links TRBV2 to TRBJ2-1, with D perhaps given as TRBD1 or TRBD2 (5 bases each). Germline V CDR1 and CDR2: SNHLY, FYNNEI. CDR3 length equals 15 residues. Trimming removed 6 bases from V and 1 base from J, with 13 bases in between. The CDR3, as DNA: TGTGCCAGCAGGGGGGATCGACTATCCTACAATGAGCAGTTCTTC. The encoded protein is CASRGDRLSYNEQFF.

This clone was counted a few times. CDR3 residues: CASSPSLGQGFNNEQFF. CDR3 bases: TGTGCCAGCAGCCCTAGTCTAGGACAGGGCTTTAACAATGAGCAGTTCTTC. The chain couples TRBV7-9 to TRBJ2-1; TRBD1 matches 8 bases. V shed 5 bases, J shed 5 bases, and the junction held 14 bases outside the gene matches. CDR1 SEHNR and CDR2 FQNEAQ come from the germline V gene (reference sequence). The CDR3 length is 17 residues.

The rearrangement joins TRBV10-3 to TRBJ1-1; no firm D call. V lost 7 bases to trimming and J lost 4 bases, with 13 bases between them. The CDR3 contains 13 residues. Germline-derived CDR1 and CDR2 are ENHRY and SYGVKD. CDR3 protein: CAITREEGTEAFF. Written as DNA, the CDR3 is TGTGCCATCACTAGGGAGGAGGGCACTGAAGCTTTCTTT.

The sample holds many counts of this clone. The chain links TRBV13 to TRBJ1-2; 7 positions agree with TRBD1. Germline CDR1 reads PRHDT; CDR2 reads FYEKMQ (reference sequence). The V segment lost 5 bases and the J segment 4 bases; nucleotides outside the gene matches: 7. The CDR3 is 14 amino acids. This CDR3 is CASSPRQGPYGYTF. The CDR3 region has the DNA TGTGCCAGCAGCCCCAGACAGGGTCCCTATGGCTACACCTTC.

The chain recombines TRBV5-1 with TRBJ1-4; tentatively, D is TRBD1 (5 bases). With 4 bases removed from V and 4 bases from J, the gap between germline ends came to 14 bases. The germline V gene has CDR1 SGHRS and CDR2 YFSETQ. The CDR3 totals 15 residues. The CDR3 sequence is CASSVEAGLNEKLFF. Here the CDR3 DNA reads TGCGCCAGCAGCGTAGAGGCGGGACTTAATGAAAAACTGTTTTTT. Based on the CDR3 plus reference TRBV5-1 and TRBJ1-4, the full variable domain is KAGVTQTPRYLIKTRGQQVTLSCSPISGHRSVSWYQQTPGQGLQFLFEYFSETQRNKGNFPGRFSGRQFSNSRSEMNVSTLELGDSALYLCASSVEAGLNEKLFFGSGTQLSVL.

In this sample, this clone turned up a few times. The chain recombines TRBV28 with TRBJ1-5; D gene unclear. From germline, CDR1 is MDHEN and CDR2 SYDVKM. The CDR3 loop spans 14 amino acids. The ends were cut back, 5 bases at V and 0 bases at J, with 8 bases in the middle. CDR3 DNA sequence: TGTGCCAGCAGTATGCATAGTAGCAATCAGCCCCAGCATTTT. This sequence encodes CASSMHSSNQPQHF.

In its sample, this clone was seen many times. This chain uses TRBV11-1 with TRBJ2-1; D remains ambiguous. The germline CDR1 and CDR2 sequences are SGHAT and FQDESV (reference sequence). The CDR3 loop spans 16 amino acids. The germline V and J ends were trimmed by 1 base and 0 bases, with 10 bases remaining between them. Here the CDR3 reads CASSLGAPTSYNEQFF. The CDR3, as DNA: TGTGCCAGCAGCTTAGGGGCACCAACCTCCTACAATGAGCAGTTCTTC.

Only a few counts were recorded for this clone. This chain joins TRBV7-3 and TRBJ2-3, with 8 bases fitting TRBD2. Germline CDR1 SGHTA, CDR2 FQGTGA. After removal of 4 bases from V and 6 bases from J, the junction contained 12 bases not matched to a gene. This CDR3 has 16 amino acids. Here the CDR3 reads CASSSESGRRYDTQYF. The CDR3 DNA reads as TGTGCCAGCAGCTCCGAAAGCGGGAGAAGATACGATACGCAGTATTTT.

The gene calls are TRBV27 and TRBJ1-6; D is unclear. V was shortened by 6 bases and J by 5 bases, with 8 bases between the two germline ends. Germline V gives CDR1 MNHEY, CDR2 SMNVEV (reference sequence). The CDR3 has 13 residues. This chain's CDR3 is CASSNVHNSPLHF. CDR3 bases: TGTGCCAGCAGCAATGTCCATAATTCACCCCTCCACTTT.

The gene calls are TRBV2 and TRBJ1-2; 8 bases line up with TRBD1. Germline-derived CDR1 and CDR2 are SNHLY and FYNNEI. J was trimmed by 7 bases and V by 7 bases; bases with no gene match: 8. CDR3 length: 13 residues. The CDR3: CASITDRGVGYTF. The CDR3 coding sequence is TGTGCCAGCATTACCGACAGGGGAGTTGGCTACACCTTC.

This clone was detected many times. The J gene is TRBJ1-1, the V gene TRBV7-9, with unresolved D. The CDR3 sequence is 13 residues long. V shed 10 bases and J shed 2 bases, with 14 bases lying between them. Germline assignment: CDR1 SEHNR and CDR2 FQNEAQ (reference sequence). The CDR3: CATTYLVNTEAFF. Written as DNA, the CDR3 is TGTGCCACCACCTACTTGGTCAACACTGAAGCTTTCTTT.

This clone was detected a few times. The chain carries TRBV7-2 and TRBJ1-2; D uncertain. CDR3 size: 15 residues. V was pared by 1 base and J by 8 bases, with 17 bases between. Germline-derived CDR1 and CDR2 are SGHTA and FQGNSA. The CDR3 sequence is CASSLGVGRAGGYTF. CDR3 nucleotide sequence: TGTGCCAGCAGCTTAGGTGTCGGGCGGGCAGGAGGCTACACCTTC.

This clone was picked up many times. The chain carries TRBV18 and TRBJ1-2, with D unclear. Germline-derived CDR1 and CDR2 are KGHSH and LQKENI. The CDR3 length is 13 residues. The ends were cut back, 5 bases at V and 6 bases at J, with 13 bases in the middle. This CDR3 reads CASSLLREDGYTF. CDR3 nucleotides: TGTGCCAGCTCATTATTAAGAGAGGATGGCTACACCTTC.

This clone was recorded a few times. This sequence joins TRBV4-3 and TRBJ2-5; D is ambiguous. Between the trimmed V and J ends, which lost 1 base and 4 bases, there was a span of 7 bases. Germline V gene lookup returns CDR1 LGHNA and CDR2 YSLEER. The CDR3 extends over 13 amino acids. CDR3 in DNA: TGCGCCAGCAGCCAAGGAGTGACAGAGACCCAGTACTTC. It encodes CASSQGVTETQYF.

The table lists this clone with many counts. V gene TRBV19 combines with J gene TRBJ2-1; 9 bases map to TRBD2. Per the germline V gene, CDR1 is LNHDA and CDR2 is SQIVND (reference sequence). V dropped 7 bases and J dropped 0; count of bases not matched to a gene: 7. This CDR3 contains 16 residues. CDR3 sequence reads: CASTGAGGSSYNEQFF. The CDR3 nucleotides read TGTGCCAGTACCGGCGCGGGGGGGAGCTCCTACAATGAGCAGTTCTTC. Together with reference TRBV19 and TRBJ2-1, the CDR3 gives the full variable domain: DGGITQSPKYLFRKEGQNVTLSCEQNLNHDAMYWYRQDPGQGLRLIYYSQIVNDFQKGDIAEGYSVSREKKESFPLTVTSAQKNPTAFYLCASTGAGGSSYNEQFFGPGTRLTVL.

The chain has TRBV9 and TRBJ1-3, with 8 nucleotides matching TRBD1. With 3 bases clipped from V and 7 bases from J, the junction kept 6 bases outside the gene matches. Germline assignment: CDR1 SGDLS and CDR2 YYNGEE. The CDR3 spans 14 residues. The CDR3 DNA follows: TGTGCCAGCAGCGGGGACAGGCGTAGTAACACCATATATTTT. It is translated as CASSGDRRSNTIYF.